These 13 T cell receptor beta chains share one sample of origin, sequenced in a study of T cell responses to AZD1222 COVID-19 vaccine. Repertoires were generated with immunoSEQ multiplex PCR, while TCRdb's copy carries only in-frame clones and drops some. The sample lists under 170,000 clones; roughly 94% were seen once. This material consisted of peripheral blood, taken on day 0 of AZD1222 vaccination. The receptors shown here come from an adult in good health.

This clone was recorded once. The chain has TRBV9 and TRBJ1-1, with 7 bases identical to TRBD1. Per the germline V gene, CDR1 is SGDLS and CDR2 is YYNGEE. The CDR3 length is 15 residues. V shed 2 bases and J 1 base; nucleotides not matched to a gene: 5. The CDR3 protein is CASSVTGQWNTEAFF. CDR3 DNA sequence: TGTGCCAGCAGCGTCACGGGACAGTGGAACACTGAAGCTTTCTTT.

This clone was detected once. The chain combines TRBV6-5 with TRBJ1-1, with no clear D. V dropped 5 bases and J dropped 0 bases, with 13 bases sitting between them. Germline CDR1 reads MNHEY; CDR2 reads SVGAGI. The CDR3 loop spans 15 amino acids. The CDR3, as DNA: TGTGCCAGCAGTACGGTATCGGTCGTGAACACTGAAGCTTTCTTT. The encoded protein is CASSTVSVVNTEAFF.

The J gene is TRBJ1-5, the V gene TRBV19; D unresolved. Germline loops: CDR1 LNHDA, CDR2 SQIVND (reference sequence). Trimming removed 3 bases at V and 10 bases at J, with 13 bases between. This CDR3 comprises 13 residues. The CDR3 sequence: CASSIDPTRPQHF. CDR3 DNA: TGTGCCAGTAGTATTGACCCGACCCGTCCCCAGCATTTT.

V usage is TRBV5-1 and J usage is TRBJ2-2, with D tentatively TRBD2 (6 bases). Germline values: CDR1 SGHRS, CDR2 YFSETQ. The length of the CDR3 is 14 residues. Trimming took off 7 bases at V and 3 bases at J, with 13 bases between the two ends. CDR3 DNA: TGCGCCAGCTCCGATAGCGGCGACACCGGGGAGCTGTTTTTT. The encoded protein is CASSDSGDTGELFF.

This chain joins TRBV28 and TRBJ1-2; D is ambiguous. Trimming left V 1 base short and J 6 bases short, with 9 bases between. The CDR3 runs to 13 residues. Germline V gives CDR1 MDHEN, CDR2 SYDVKM. The CDR3 DNA follows: TGTGCCAGCAGTTTATCGTCCACCAATGGCTACACCTTC. Its translation is CASSLSSTNGYTF.

V is TRBV5-1 and J is TRBJ2-1; D may be TRBD2 (5 bases). Germline CDR1 SGHRS, CDR2 YFSETQ. The CDR3 has 13 residues. The V end was cut by 0 bases, the J end by 9 bases, with 10 bases between. CDR3 coding DNA: TGCGCCAGCAGCTTGGCGGGGATGTCTGAGCAGTTCTTC. It translates to CASSLAGMSEQFF.

The chain employs TRBV5-1 and TRBJ2-6; D is perhaps TRBD2 (6 bases). CDR3 length equals 17 residues. Germline V gives CDR1 SGHRS, CDR2 YFSETQ. The germline V and J ends were trimmed by 6 bases and 4 bases, with 20 bases remaining between them. DNA of the CDR3: TGCGCCAGCACACTGGGGGGTCTAGTTCCAGGGGCCAACGTCCTGACTTTC. This codes for CASTLGGLVPGANVLTF.

This rearrangement joins TRBV7-9 to TRBJ2-1; the D gene is possibly TRBD2 (5 bases). The length of the CDR3 is 16 residues. The V and J ends lost 1 base and 4 bases respectively, with 14 bases between them. Germline V gene data show CDR1 as SEHNR and CDR2 as FQNEAQ (reference sequence). CDR3 region: CASSLGPSGPYNEQFF. The CDR3 region has the DNA TGTGCCAGCAGCTTAGGGCCCAGCGGACCGTACAATGAGCAGTTCTTC.

The V call is TRBV19, the J call TRBJ2-7; weak D call: TRBD2 (6 bases). CDR3 size: 13 residues. In germline, CDR1 is LNHDA, CDR2 SQIVND (reference sequence). V gave up 6 bases and J gave up 7 bases, with 16 bases separating them. For the CDR3, the DNA is TGTGCCAGTAGCCCGGGACTTAAAGCTGAGCAGTACGTC. It translates to CASSPGLKAEQYV.

The chain joins TRBV7-6 to TRBJ1-3; D perhaps matches TRBD1 (5 bases). Deletions cut 4 bases from V and 2 bases from J, with 9 bases between. In germline, CDR1 is SGHVS, CDR2 FNYEAQ. This CDR3 is 14 amino acids long. The CDR3 DNA reads as TGTGCCAGCAGCTCGGCACAGGCTGGAAACACCATATATTTT. Its protein is CASSSAQAGNTIYF.

The chain carries TRBV7-8 and TRBJ1-1; no definite D call. The CDR3 consists of 15 residues. Trimming took 3 bases from V and 0 from J, leaving 11 bases between them. Per germline, CDR1 SGHVS and CDR2 FQNEAQ. The chain's CDR3 is CASSFFGQMNTEAFF. As DNA, the CDR3 is TGTGCCAGCAGCTTTTTCGGGCAGATGAACACTGAAGCTTTCTTT.

V and J are TRBV19 and TRBJ2-1, with D perhaps matching TRBD2 (5 bases). V lost 4 bases to trimming and J lost 0 bases, with 13 bases between them. Germline V gene lookup returns CDR1 LNHDA and CDR2 SQIVND (reference sequence). The length of the CDR3 is 16 residues. DNA for the CDR3: TGTGCCAGTAGTACACTAGTATCGAGCTCCTACAATGAGCAGTTCTTC. This gives the protein CASSTLVSSSYNEQFF. The whole variable domain, remainder taken from reference TRBV19 and TRBJ2-1, is DGGITQSPKYLFRKEGQNVTLSCEQNLNHDAMYWYRQDPGQGLRLIYYSQIVNDFQKGDIAEGYSVSREKKESFPLTVTSAQKNPTAFYLCASSTLVSSSYNEQFFGPGTRLTVL.

The rearrangement joins TRBV19 to TRBJ2-5; 7 nucleotides align to TRBD2. CDR1 and CDR2 from the germline V gene are LNHDA and SQIVND (reference sequence). The V gene end was trimmed by 1 base and the J gene end by 7 bases; junction bases not matched to a gene: 6. The CDR3 loop spans 14 amino acids. The CDR3 loop reads CASSIGEGLGTQYF. CDR3 nucleotides: TGTGCCAGTAGTATAGGGGAGGGTCTGGGGACCCAGTACTTC.